This is a list of T cell receptor beta chains from one sample in a study of T-cell memory formation after mild COVID-19. TCRdb reprocessed the 5' RACE reads via MiXCR and lists one record per CDR3 protein. The sample includes approximately 410,000 distinct CDR3 sequences, about a quarter of them seen just once. The material sequenced was PBMCs or a T cell subset sorted from them (not recorded which). The receptor set was obtained from an adult woman who had mild COVID-19 (a few samples of this study predate the infection). Cell type and time point are not known. Both conserved end residues are part of each CDR3. The D gene is left open where the match is weak. Only some rows state a clone size, as once, few, many or a class for expanded clones.

V gene	D gene	J gene	clone size	CDR3 protein	CDR3 DNA
TRBV12-3/TRBV12-4	TRBD2	TRBJ2-1	few	CASRRTGGGYNEQFF	TGTGCCAGCAGAAGGACGGGAGGAGGTTACAATGAGCAGTTCTTC
TRBV7-3	TRBD2	TRBJ2-1	few	CAGSGFYNEQFF	TGTGCCGGTAGCGGGTTCTACAATGAGCAGTTCTTC
TRBV11-2	.	TRBJ2-3	many	CASSIGLPPRDTQYF	TGTGCCAGCAGCATAGGACTACCACCTAGGGATACGCAGTATTTT
TRBV11-2	.	TRBJ2-1	few	CASSLVGAEQFF	TGTGCCAGCAGCTTAGTTGGAGCAGAGCAGTTCTTC
TRBV12-3/TRBV12-4	TRBD1	TRBJ1-2	many	CASTPGQGAGYTF	TGTGCCAGCACCCCCGGACAGGGGGCGGGCTACACCTTC
TRBV6-5	.	TRBJ1-1	.	CASSYLGTRKNTEAFF	TGTGCCAGCAGTTACTTGGGGACGAGAAAGAACACTGAAGCTTTCTTT
TRBV12-3/TRBV12-4	.	TRBJ2-5	few	CASGYPREYQETQYF	TGTGCCAGCGGCTACCCCCGGGAATACCAAGAGACCCAGTACTTC
TRBV5-1	TRBD1	TRBJ1-3	.	CASRLKTGKSLSGNTIYF	TGCGCCAGCAGACTAAAGACAGGGAAGAGTCTCTCTGGAAACACCATATATTTT
TRBV20-1	.	TRBJ2-2	.	CSARDPGVGLLKTGELFF	TGCAGTGCTAGAGACCCCGGGGTGGGGCTGCTTAAAACCGGGGAGCTGTTTTTT
TRBV4-3	TRBD2	TRBJ2-2	.	CASSQDLQTSGRNIGSGELFF	TGCGCCAGCAGCCAAGACCTGCAGACTAGCGGGAGGAATATAGGCTCCGGGGAGCTGTTTTTT
TRBV9	.	TRBJ2-1	.	CASSDDGTPRNEQFF	TGTGCCAGCAGCGACGACGGGACTCCGCGGAATGAGCAGTTCTTC
TRBV5-4	.	TRBJ2-1	.	CASSLDGATHNEQFF	TGTGCCAGCAGCTTGGATGGTGCGACCCACAATGAGCAGTTCTTC
TRBV12-3/TRBV12-4	.	TRBJ2-6	.	CASSLSTSGANVLTF	TGTGCCAGCAGTTTATCCACCTCTGGGGCCAACGTCCTGACTTTC
TRBV29-1	.	TRBJ2-1	.	CSVVELGKDNEQFF	TGCAGCGTTGTTGAACTAGGCAAGGACAATGAGCAGTTCTTC
TRBV11-3	TRBD2	TRBJ2-1	few	CASSFLLAGANNEQFF	TGTGCCAGCAGCTTTCTTCTAGCGGGAGCTAACAATGAGCAGTTCTTC
TRBV19	.	TRBJ1-1	.	CASSTLMNTEAFF	TGTGCCAGTAGTACTCTCATGAACACTGAAGCTTTCTTT
TRBV20-1	TRBD2	TRBJ2-1	.	CSASPTSGYNEQFF	TGCAGTGCTAGTCCGACTAGCGGTTACAATGAGCAGTTCTTC
TRBV29-1	TRBD1	TRBJ2-1	.	CSVEDRVGTGQFF	TGCAGCGTTGAGGACAGGGTGGGAACTGGGCAGTTCTTC